This TCR beta chain appears in the sequencing data of a study of blood T cell repertoires in COVID-19. Across the study: The analysed material was cDNA or gDNA that came from T cells, B-cell-depleted T cells, or PBMCs.

Authors' methods: Researchers report that nucleated cell counts were estimated from reference gene primer amplification. Sequenced by immunoSEQ multiplex PCR; TCRdb stores in-frame clones only, minus some. V and J calls and clone size are those listed in that table; D and trimming were worked out from the DNA. The data hold about 87,000 clones, with around 88% observed a single time. The CDR3 covers 14 residues. The junction had 6 bases not matched to a gene; V was cut back by 6 bases and J by 7 bases. The germline gives CDR1 LNHDA, CDR2 SQIVND (reference sequence). V gene TRBV19 combines with J gene TRBJ1-5, with TRBD1 matching 10 bases. The source is a woman aged 55-69 years with acute or convalescent COVID-19. The material sequenced was peripheral blood. CDR3 DNA sequence: TGTGCCAGTAGCAGGACAGGGGGGGAACAGCCCCAGCATTTT. Its translation: CASSRTGGEQPQHF.